Each of the 5 T cell receptor beta chains below was sequenced from the same sample in a study of T cell repertoires in cytomegalovirus infection. From the reads, TCRdb called clonotypes with MiXCR, one entry per CDR3 protein. This table has fewer than 350,000 distinct CDR3 sequences, about 28% appearing once. Their antigens remain unidentified. Source: cultured PBMCs, taken from culture after CMV antigen stimulation. The receptors were gathered from a human donor in good health (CMV status not recorded). Some clones in this sample may be carry-over from other donors' samples.

The chain uses TRBV11-2 and TRBJ2-1; possibly TRBD1 or TRBD2 for D (5 bases each). Looked up from germline, CDR1 is SGHAT and CDR2 is FQNNGV. V shed 0 bases and J shed 4 bases, with 13 bases lying between them. The CDR3 extends over 16 amino acids. In DNA, the CDR3 is TGTGCCAGCAGCTTAGATCTAAGTGGGGGATACAATGAGCAGTTCTTC. Its translation: CASSLDLSGGYNEQFF.

This chain joins TRBV5-1 and TRBJ1-2; 7 nucleotides match TRBD1. The CDR3 is 13 residues long. Looked up from germline, CDR1 is SGHRS and CDR2 is YFSETQ. V lost 5 bases to trimming and J lost 4 bases; unmatched junction nucleotides: 5. The CDR3 spells CASRRTGSYGYTF. CDR3 nucleotide sequence: TGCGCCAGCAGAAGGACAGGCAGCTATGGCTACACCTTC.

V and J are TRBV7-8 and TRBJ2-5, with 10 bases lining up with TRBD2. Germline V lookup: CDR1 SGHVS, CDR2 FQNEAQ. With V trimmed by 2 bases and J by 4 bases, 4 bases remained unmatched. The CDR3 length is 15 residues. The CDR3 sequence is CASSLRASGRETQYF. For the CDR3, the DNA is TGTGCCAGCAGCTTACGGGCTAGCGGGAGAGAGACCCAGTACTTC.

The chain uses TRBV7-9 and TRBJ2-5, with D perhaps matching TRBD2 (5 bases). Germline-derived CDR1 and CDR2 are SEHNR and FQNEAQ (reference sequence). CDR3 length: 13 residues. Trimming removed 8 bases from V and 3 bases from J, with 13 bases in between. The CDR3 DNA is TGTGCCAGCGCTCGGGGTCGTGAAGAGACCCAGTACTTC. Translated, it gives CASARGREETQYF.

This clonotype has a handful of counts. The rearrangement links TRBV12-5 to TRBJ2-2, with unresolved D. Trimming pared 1 base from V and 3 bases from J, leaving 3 bases between. The CDR3 totals 13 residues. CDR1 and CDR2 (germline): LGHNT, FRNRAP. CDR3 coding DNA: TGTGCTAGTGGTTTGGACGACACCGGGGAGCTGTTTTTT. It is translated as CASGLDDTGELFF. The complete variable domain, with remaining parts taken from reference TRBV12-5 and TRBJ2-2, reads DARVTQTPRHKVTEMGQEVTMRCQPILGHNTVFWYRQTMMQGLELLAYFRNRAPLDDSGMPKDRFSAEMPDATLATLKIQPSEPRDSAVYFCASGLDDTGELFFGEGSRLTVL.